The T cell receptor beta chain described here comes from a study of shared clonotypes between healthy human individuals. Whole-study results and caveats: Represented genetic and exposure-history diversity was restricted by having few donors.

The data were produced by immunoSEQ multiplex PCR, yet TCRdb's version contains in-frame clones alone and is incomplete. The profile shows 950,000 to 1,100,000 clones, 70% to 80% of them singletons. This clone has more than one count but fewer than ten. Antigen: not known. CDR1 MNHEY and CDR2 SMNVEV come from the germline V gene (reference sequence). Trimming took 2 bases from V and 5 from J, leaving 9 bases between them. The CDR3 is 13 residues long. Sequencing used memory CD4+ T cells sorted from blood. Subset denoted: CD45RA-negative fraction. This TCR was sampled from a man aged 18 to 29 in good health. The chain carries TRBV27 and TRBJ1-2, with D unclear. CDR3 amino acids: CASSLRLGYGYTF. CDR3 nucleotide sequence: TGTGCCAGCAGTTTAAGGCTAGGTTATGGCTACACCTTC.